The 22 T cell receptor beta chains presented below share a single source sample, sequenced in a study of CD8 T cells in Susac syndrome. An amount of RNA that ranged from roughly 0.45 to 1 ug was reverse transcribed with random hexamers. TCRdb called the immunoSEQ multiplex PCR reads again in MiXCR, with one record for every CDR3 protein. The table records a few hundred thousand distinct CDR3 sequences, 85% to 95% of them present only once. Specimen: CD4+ T cells from PBMCs. The receptors derive from a human donor with Susac syndrome.

This chain uses TRBV7-9 with TRBJ2-4; D not resolved. This CDR3 contains 11 residues. Germline V gene sequence: CDR1 SEHNR, CDR2 FQNEAQ (reference sequence). V lost 4 bases, J lost 13 bases, and 11 bases lay in between. CDR3: CASSSGRTQYF. The CDR3 region has the DNA TGTGCCAGCAGCTCGGGTAGAACCCAGTACTTC.

This rearrangement joins TRBV11-3 to TRBJ2-1; D not resolved. Germline V gene sequence: CDR1 SGHNT, CDR2 YENEEA. CDR3 length: 15 amino acids. V lost 4 bases and J 8 bases, leaving 18 bases between the germline ends. CDR3 nucleotides: TGTGCCAGCAGCTCCCTACACAAGGGCACACATGAGCAGTTCTTC. Translating it yields CASSSLHKGTHEQFF. The whole variable domain, remainder taken from reference TRBV11-3 and TRBJ2-1, is EAGVVQSPRYKIIEKKQPVAFWCNPISGHNTLYWYLQNLGQGPELLIRYENEEAVDDSQLPKDRFSAERLKGVDSTLKIQPAELGDSAVYLCASSSLHKGTHEQFFGPGTRLTVL.

The rearrangement uses TRBV6-2 or TRBV6-3 and TRBJ2-7, with 7 bases matching TRBD1. The V segment lost 6 bases and the J segment 3 bases; nucleotides outside the gene matches: 11. CDR1 and CDR2 from the germline V gene are MNHEY and SVGEGT. This CDR3 has 15 amino acids. The CDR3 sequence is CASRGTATSHYEQYF. In DNA, the CDR3 is TGTGCCAGCAGGGGGACAGCGACGAGCCACTACGAGCAGTACTTC.

This chain uses TRBV7-2 with TRBJ1-4; a weak D match, TRBD1 (6 bases). Germline-derived CDR1 and CDR2 are SGHTA and FQGNSA. Trimming took off 1 base at V and 5 bases at J, with 11 bases between the two ends. The CDR3 has 15 residues. The CDR3 DNA is TGTGCCAGCAGCTTAGGCGGACAGAAAAATGAAAAACTGTTTTTT. As protein: CASSLGGQKNEKLFF.

The chain recombines TRBV5-4 with TRBJ1-6; TRBD1 aligns across 7 bases. Germline V gene sequence: CDR1 SGHNT, CDR2 YYREEE (reference sequence). Trimming took 4 bases from V and 5 from J; bases not matched to a gene: 12. CDR3 length equals 17 residues. Written as DNA, the CDR3 is TGTGCCAGCAGCGACCCTACAGGGGAAGTGGATAATTCACCCCTCCACTTT. Translated, it gives CASSDPTGEVDNSPLHF.

The J gene is TRBJ1-5, the V gene TRBV7-6; the D gene is possibly TRBD1 (6 bases). Germline CDR1 reads SGHVS; CDR2 reads FNYEAQ. This CDR3 spans 14 amino acids. V was pared by 5 bases and J by 5 bases, with 13 bases between. The CDR3: CASSVGQDHQPQHF. As DNA, the CDR3 is TGTGCCAGCAGCGTGGGACAAGATCATCAGCCCCAGCATTTT.

The CDR3 reads CAGLAGANTDTQYF. Here the CDR3 DNA reads TGTGCCGGCCTAGCGGGGGCGAACACAGATACGCAGTATTTT. The chain combines TRBV5-4 with TRBJ2-3; 10 bases map to TRBD2. CDR1 SGHNT and CDR2 YYREEE come from the germline V gene (reference sequence). The V and J ends lost 10 bases and 2 bases, in that order; junction bases with no gene match: 7. The CDR3 sequence is 14 residues long.

The chain is built from TRBV7-2 and TRBJ2-7; 11 bases map to TRBD2. The germline CDR1 and CDR2 sequences are SGHTA and FQGNSA. The CDR3 consists of 17 residues. The V gene end was trimmed by 5 bases and the J gene end by 3 bases; junction bases not matched to a gene: 12. This CDR3 is CASSTITSGGELYEQYF. CDR3 nucleotide sequence: TGTGCCAGCAGCACGATTACTAGCGGGGGCGAACTCTACGAGCAGTACTTC.

This chain connects TRBV11-2 to TRBJ1-1, with TRBD1 identical over 8 bases. This CDR3 is built from 14 residues. CDR1 SGHAT and CDR2 FQNNGV come from the germline V gene. Trimming took 1 base from V and 6 from J; bases not matched to a gene: 4. CDR3 residues: CASSLAGQGAEAFF. CDR3 nucleotides: TGTGCCAGCAGCTTAGCCGGACAGGGAGCTGAAGCTTTCTTT.

The count of this clonotype is one. The rearrangement uses TRBV7-2 and TRBJ2-1; 9 positions agree with TRBD1. Trimming cost V 1 base and J 7 bases; bases outside gene matches: 8. CDR1 SGHTA and CDR2 FQGNSA come from the germline V gene. CDR3 length: 16 residues. CDR3: CASSLVRDREGNEQFF. As DNA, the CDR3 is TGTGCCAGCAGCTTAGTCCGGGACAGGGAGGGGAATGAGCAGTTCTTC.

This chain uses TRBV30 with TRBJ1-5; D remains ambiguous. Germline V CDR1 and CDR2: GTSNPN, SVGIG (reference sequence). Deletions cut 0 bases from V and 2 bases from J, with 8 bases between. This CDR3 is built from 14 residues. The CDR3 protein is CAWSVPMGNQPQHF. CDR3 DNA: TGTGCCTGGAGTGTACCTATGGGCAATCAGCCCCAGCATTTT.

The rearrangement uses TRBV2 and TRBJ1-3; TRBD1 might be the D (5 bases). The V gene's germline CDR1 is SNHLY and CDR2 FYNNEI. The CDR3 length is 13 residues. Trimming pared 3 bases from V and 4 bases from J, leaving 7 bases between. The CDR3 sequence is CASSDGGGNTIYF. CDR3 in DNA: TGTGCCAGCAGTGACGGGGGAGGAAACACCATATATTTT.

The chain carries TRBV7-9 and TRBJ1-1, with 10 bases identical to TRBD1. Germline trimming cut 5 bases from V and 0 bases from J; bases unmatched to any gene: 15. This CDR3 has 19 residues. Germline lookup yields CDR1 SEHNR and CDR2 FQNEAQ (reference sequence). CDR3 region: CASSGQNGTGVTMNTEAFF. In DNA form, the CDR3 reads TGTGCCAGCAGCGGACAGAACGGGACAGGGGTGACGATGAACACTGAAGCTTTCTTT. The full variable domain, rest sourced from reference TRBV7-9 and TRBJ1-1, is DTGVSQNPRHKITKRGQNVTFRCDPISEHNRLYWYRQTLGQGPEFLTYFQNEAQLEKSRLLSDRFSAERPKGSFSTLEIQRTEQGDSAMYLCASSGQNGTGVTMNTEAFFGQGTRLTVV.

The chain recombines TRBV9 with TRBJ1-1; D is possibly TRBD1 (5 bases). CDR1 SGDLS and CDR2 YYNGEE come from the germline V gene. Trimming pared 4 bases from V and 4 bases from J, leaving 20 bases between. CDR3 size: 16 residues. The CDR3 loop reads CASSPGAPRRSTEAFF. For the CDR3, the DNA is TGTGCCAGCAGCCCCGGGGCGCCTCGAAGGAGCACTGAAGCTTTCTTT.

The J gene is TRBJ2-3, the V gene TRBV3-1; no reliable D call. V dropped 0 bases and J dropped 2 bases, with 12 bases sitting between them. The CDR3 consists of 16 residues. Germline CDR1 and CDR2: LGHDT and YNNKEL (reference sequence). CDR3 protein: CASSQDIGSSTDTQYF. CDR3 nucleotides: TGTGCCAGCAGCCAAGATATCGGCAGTTCCACAGATACGCAGTATTTT.

J is TRBJ2-3 and V is TRBV7-3; TRBD1 aligns across 8 bases. The CDR3 has 14 residues. The germline CDR1 and CDR2 sequences are SGHTA and FQGTGA. The V gene end was trimmed by 5 bases and the J gene end by 4 bases; junction bases not matched to a gene: 5. The CDR3 reads CASSTGGSADTQYF. CDR3 DNA: TGTGCCAGCAGCACAGGGGGAAGTGCAGATACGCAGTATTTT.

The chain combines TRBV20-1 with TRBJ1-1, with a weak D call TRBD1 (5 bases). Deletions cut 0 bases from V and 3 bases from J, with 14 bases between. The CDR3 covers 15 residues. Germline loops: CDR1 DFQATT, CDR2 SNEGSKA (reference sequence). The CDR3 sequence: CSARDQGDTYTEAFF. CDR3 bases: TGCAGTGCTAGAGATCAGGGAGACACCTACACTGAAGCTTTCTTT.

The chain has TRBV20-1 and TRBJ2-7, with TRBD2 matching over 14 bases. The length of the CDR3 is 14 residues. With 5 bases clipped from V and 4 bases from J, the junction kept 4 bases outside the gene matches. Germline V gives CDR1 DFQATT, CDR2 SNEGSKA (reference sequence). The CDR3 nucleotides read TGCAGTGCTGGCAGGACTAGCGGGGGGTACGAGCAGTACTTC. Its protein is CSAGRTSGGYEQYF.

This clonotype was recorded only once. The V gene is TRBV29-1, the J gene TRBJ1-1, with TRBD1 as a possible D gene (5 bases). CDR1 is SQVTM, CDR2 ANQGSEA, per germline. V lost 6 bases to trimming and J lost 1 base, with 12 bases between them. CDR3 length: 13 amino acids. The CDR3 reads CSVSKTENTEAFF. In DNA form, the CDR3 reads TGCAGCGTCTCAAAGACAGAGAACACTGAAGCTTTCTTT. Using reference TRBV29-1 and TRBJ1-1 for the parts outside the CDR3, the full variable domain is SAVISQKPSRDICQRGTSLTIQCQVDSQVTMMFWYRQQPGQSLTLIATANQGSEATYESGFVIDKFPISRPNLTFSTLTVSNMSPEDSSIYLCSVSKTENTEAFFGQGTRLTVV.

V and J are TRBV5-4 and TRBJ2-2; D possibly corresponds to TRBD2 (6 bases). Germline V lookup: CDR1 SGHNT, CDR2 YYREEE (reference sequence). V lost 3 bases to trimming and J lost 3 bases, with 12 bases between them. This CDR3 contains 15 residues. The DNA for the CDR3 is TGTGCCAGCAGCTGGAAGGGGAGGCACACCGGGGAGCTGTTTTTT. As protein: CASSWKGRHTGELFF.

The V gene is TRBV20-1, the J gene TRBJ2-3, with D uncertain. The CDR3 covers 11 residues. Trimming shortened V by 6 bases and J by 3 bases, and 7 bases separated the two germline ends. Germline V lookup: CDR1 DFQATT, CDR2 SNEGSKA (reference sequence). The CDR3, as DNA: TGCAGTGCCACGATAACAGATACGCAGTATTTT. Protein: CSATITDTQYF.

This rearrangement joins TRBV20-1 to TRBJ2-1; TRBD2 agrees at 8 bases. The CDR3 runs 14 residues. Looked up from germline, CDR1 is DFQATT and CDR2 is SNEGSKA (reference sequence). The ends lost 3 bases at V and 1 base at J; junction bases unmatched: 2. This chain's CDR3 is CSASGGASYNEQFF. The CDR3, as DNA: TGCAGTGCTAGCGGGGGGGCTTCCTACAATGAGCAGTTCTTC.